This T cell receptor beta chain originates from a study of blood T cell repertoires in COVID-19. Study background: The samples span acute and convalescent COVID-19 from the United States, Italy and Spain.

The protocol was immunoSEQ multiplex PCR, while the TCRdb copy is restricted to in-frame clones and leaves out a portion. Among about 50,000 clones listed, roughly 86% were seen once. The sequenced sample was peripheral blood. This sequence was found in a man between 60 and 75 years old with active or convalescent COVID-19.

In nucleotides, the CDR3 is TGTGCCAGCAGCTTAAAGCCGTTGGACAGGGTTTACAATTCACCCCTCCACTTT. This encodes CASSLKPLDRVYNSPLHF. This chain uses TRBV7-2 with TRBJ1-6; TRBD1 matches 8 bases. This CDR3 is 18 amino acids long. V was clipped by 2 bases and J by 7 bases; unmatched bases: 13. The germline V gene has CDR1 SGHTA and CDR2 FQGNSA.